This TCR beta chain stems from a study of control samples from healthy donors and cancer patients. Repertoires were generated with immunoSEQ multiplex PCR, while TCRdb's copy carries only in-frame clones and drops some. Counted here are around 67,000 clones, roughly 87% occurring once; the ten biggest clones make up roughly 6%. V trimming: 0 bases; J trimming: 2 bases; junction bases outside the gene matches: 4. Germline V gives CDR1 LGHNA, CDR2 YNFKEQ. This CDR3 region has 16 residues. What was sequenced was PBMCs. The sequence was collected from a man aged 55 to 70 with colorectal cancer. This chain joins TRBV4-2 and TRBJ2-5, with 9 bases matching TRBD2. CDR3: CASSQDTAGGQETQYF. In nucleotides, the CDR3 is TGTGCCAGCAGCCAAGATACAGCGGGGGGACAAGAGACCCAGTACTTC.